This entry lists 27 T cell receptor beta chains sequenced from one sample in a study of PD-1 blockade in classical Hodgkin lymphoma. Every one of the patients relapsed after autologous stem cell transplantation (brentuximab vedotin exposure was variable). The study purified CD4+ T cells from thawed PBMCs using magnetic negative selection. Profiled with immunoSEQ multiplex PCR; TCRdb holds only in-frame clones, not every one. The repertoire holds about 6,800 clones, with about 80% as singletons. Source: CD4+ T cells from blood, taken at baseline. The receptors shown here come from a human donor with classical Hodgkin lymphoma.

This chain uses TRBV29-1 with TRBJ1-4; D gene ambiguous. This CDR3 has 16 amino acids. V gave up 2 bases and J gave up 7 bases, with 20 bases separating them. The V gene's germline CDR1 is SQVTM and CDR2 ANQGSEA. CDR3 in DNA: TGCAGCGTTGAACTTGCGCGTCCCTTCAGTATTGAAAAACTGTTTTTT. Translated: CSVELARPFSIEKLFF. The full variable domain, in which reference TRBV29-1 and TRBJ1-4 provide the parts outside the CDR3, is SAVISQKPSRDICQRGTSLTIQCQVDSQVTMMFWYRQQPGQSLTLIATANQGSEATYESGFVIDKFPISRPNLTFSTLTVSNMSPEDSSIYLCSVELARPFSIEKLFFGSGTQLSVL.

In its sample, this clone was seen a few times. The rearrangement links TRBV6-4 to TRBJ1-2; TRBD1 agrees at 9 bases. Germline CDR1 and CDR2: MRHNA and SNTAGT. There are 15 residues in the CDR3. The trim removed 6 bases at V and 5 bases at J, leaving 10 bases unmatched. The CDR3 DNA sequence: TGTGCCAGCAGGGAGATGGACAGGGGTTGGTATGGCTACACCTTC. Its translation: CASREMDRGWYGYTF.

The chain recombines TRBV27 with TRBJ2-1, with 7 bases aligning to TRBD2. V was clipped by 1 base and J by 3 bases; unmatched bases: 15. CDR1 and CDR2 (germline): MNHEY, SMNVEV (reference sequence). The CDR3 totals 19 residues. CDR3 sequence reads: CASSLYGIWSGTNYNEQFF. In nucleotides, the CDR3 is TGTGCCAGCAGTTTATATGGGATCTGGAGCGGGACCAACTACAATGAGCAGTTCTTC.

This chain connects TRBV5-5 to TRBJ2-5; weak D call: TRBD1 (6 bases). The germline V gene has CDR1 SGHKS and CDR2 YYEKEE (reference sequence). V was trimmed by 6 bases and J by 1 base, leaving 31 bases between them. The CDR3 spans 20 residues. CDR3 sequence (DNA): TGTGCCAGCAACCCCTCCCCCGTATTCGCCGGGACACGTCTCCAAGAGACCCAGTACTTC. It encodes CASNPSPVFAGTRLQETQYF.

This clone was observed once. The chain couples TRBV7-9 to TRBJ2-7; D ambiguous. This CDR3 is built from 13 residues. The germline V gene has CDR1 SEHNR and CDR2 FQNEAQ (reference sequence). Trimming took 0 bases from V and 2 from J, leaving 5 bases between them. The CDR3 spells CASSLAPAYEQYF. CDR3 in DNA: TGTGCCAGCAGCTTAGCGCCCGCCTACGAGCAGTACTTC. The entire variable domain, with the rest obtained from reference TRBV7-9 and TRBJ2-7, is as follows: DTGVSQNPRHKITKRGQNVTFRCDPISEHNRLYWYRQTLGQGPEFLTYFQNEAQLEKSRLLSDRFSAERPKGSFSTLEIQRTEQGDSAMYLCASSLAPAYEQYFGPGTRLTVT.

The chain joins TRBV28 to TRBJ1-5; D remains ambiguous. V lost 6 bases, J lost 4 bases, and 16 bases lay in between. This CDR3 region has 15 residues. Per germline, CDR1 MDHEN and CDR2 SYDVKM. CDR3: CASSFPGAYNQPQHF. CDR3 bases: TGTGCCAGCAGCTTCCCGGGAGCTTATAATCAGCCCCAGCATTTT.

The chain carries TRBV6-1 and TRBJ2-3, with D maybe TRBD2 (5 bases). The CDR3 runs to 13 residues. Germline V lookup: CDR1 MNHNS, CDR2 SASEGT. V shed 8 bases and J shed 4 bases, with 13 bases lying between them. The CDR3 DNA reads TGTGCCAGCCGGGGAAGTCTAGCAGATACGCAGTATTTT. This translates into CASRGSLADTQYF.

For the CDR3, the DNA is TGTGCCAGCAGTTACTCGATGGGAAGCTCTGGAAACACCATATATTTT. It codes for CASSYSMGSSGNTIYF. This chain joins TRBV6-5 and TRBJ1-3; D gene ambiguous. The CDR3 is 16 residues long. V was clipped by 0 bases and J by 0 bases, with 9 bases between them. Germline loops: CDR1 MNHEY, CDR2 SVGAGI.

This chain uses TRBV15 with TRBJ2-7; 9 nucleotides match TRBD1. In germline, CDR1 is LNHNV, CDR2 YYDKDF (reference sequence). This CDR3 is built from 14 residues. Trimming took 1 base from V and 7 from J; bases not matched to a gene: 5. The CDR3 protein is CATSRAQGAREQYF. For the CDR3, the DNA is TGTGCCACCAGCAGAGCACAGGGGGCCAGGGAGCAGTACTTC.

V is TRBV25-1 and J is TRBJ2-5, with D hard to call. Germline CDR1 and CDR2: MGHDK and SYGVNS. The V end was cut by 5 bases, the J end by 2 bases, with 3 bases between. This CDR3 has 11 residues. CDR3 in DNA: TGTGCCAGCAGTCCTCAAGAGACCCAGTACTTC. The encoded protein is CASSPQETQYF.

The rearrangement links TRBV21-1 to TRBJ2-1; the D call TRBD2 from the table was never checked on the DNA. TRBV21-1 corresponds to a pseudogene. The CDR3 totals 17 residues. The CDR3 region has the DNA TGTGCCAGCAGCAAAGGGTCTGCCAGCGGGAGCGGAAATGAGCAGTTCTTC. As protein: CASSKGSASGSGNEQFF.

The chain uses TRBV6-5 and TRBJ2-7, with D perhaps matching TRBD1 (5 bases). V lost 6 bases to trimming and J lost 2 bases, with 17 bases between them. Germline loops: CDR1 MNHEY, CDR2 SVGAGI. The CDR3 is 15 amino acids. The CDR3 DNA reads TGTGCCAGCAGGCGTCCAGGGTGGGGCCCCTACGAGCAGTACTTC. It is translated as CASRRPGWGPYEQYF.

This chain links TRBV4-1 with TRBJ1-6, with D hard to call. The CDR3 totals 12 residues. V shed 1 base and J shed 10 bases, with 5 bases lying between them. Germline V gives CDR1 MGHRA, CDR2 YSYEKL. CDR3 nucleotides: TGCGCCAGCAGCCAAGTCGAGTCACCCCTCCACTTT. This gives the protein CASSQVESPLHF.

The chain uses TRBV6-5 and TRBJ2-2, with TRBD1 matching over 9 bases. Unmatched junction bases numbered 7, after V lost 4 bases and J lost 4 bases. The germline gives CDR1 MNHEY, CDR2 SVGAGI. The CDR3 totals 16 residues. CDR3 amino acids: CASSFDRGGITGELFF. The CDR3 DNA follows: TGTGCCAGCAGTTTCGACAGGGGGGGGATCACCGGGGAGCTGTTTTTT.

The chain links TRBV5-1 to TRBJ2-1; 14 nucleotides match TRBD2. The CDR3 loop spans 18 amino acids. V trimming: 1 base; J trimming: 7 bases; junction bases outside the gene matches: 10. The germline V gene has CDR1 SGHRS and CDR2 YFSETQ. The CDR3 DNA is TGCGCCAGCAGCTTGCCCACCGGGACTAGCGGGAGTGGGAATGAGCAGTTCTTC. As protein: CASSLPTGTSGSGNEQFF.

The chain recombines TRBV2 with TRBJ2-1; tentative D call: TRBD1 (5 bases). CDR3 length equals 15 residues. Germline CDR1 SNHLY, CDR2 FYNNEI. The V and J ends lost 3 bases and 8 bases respectively, with 17 bases between them. The CDR3 is CASSETVSLNDEQFF. CDR3 coding DNA: TGTGCCAGCAGTGAGACAGTTAGTTTAAACGATGAGCAGTTCTTC.

This clone was detected a few times. The chain combines TRBV29-1 with TRBJ2-1; D possibly uses TRBD1 or TRBD2 (7 bases each). V lost 6 bases and J 7 bases, leaving 13 bases between the germline ends. The CDR3 spans 12 residues. Germline-derived CDR1 and CDR2 are SQVTM and ANQGSEA. CDR3 nucleotides: TGCAGCGTCCTCAGGGGGGGGAATGAGCAGTTCTTC. As protein: CSVLRGGNEQFF.

This chain links TRBV4-1 with TRBJ1-5, with TRBD1 as a possible D gene (5 bases). The CDR3 runs to 15 residues. Trimming cost V 0 bases and J 7 bases, with 13 bases left between them. In germline, CDR1 is MGHRA, CDR2 YSYEKL. The CDR3 here is CASSQESAGRQPQHF. DNA of the CDR3: TGCGCCAGCAGCCAAGAAAGTGCGGGACGACAGCCCCAGCATTTT.

The CDR3 loop reads CASNHRTETSTDTQYF. In DNA form, the CDR3 reads TGTGCCAGTAATCATCGGACAGAGACTAGCACAGATACGCAGTATTTT. The chain uses TRBV19 and TRBJ2-3; the D gene is possibly TRBD1 (6 bases). This CDR3 spans 16 amino acids. Germline CDR1 LNHDA, CDR2 SQIVND (reference sequence). V gave up 7 bases and J gave up 0 bases, with 17 bases separating them.

This chain joins TRBV18 and TRBJ1-2; D call uncertain. V lost 0 bases and J lost 3, with 11 bases in between. The CDR3 consists of 15 residues. Germline values: CDR1 KGHSH, CDR2 LQKENI. CDR3 amino acids: CASSPPLGWDYGYTF. In nucleotides, the CDR3 is TGTGCCAGCTCACCACCGTTGGGGTGGGACTATGGCTACACCTTC.

The chain employs TRBV25-1 and TRBJ2-3; 11 bases fit TRBD2. CDR1 is MGHDK and CDR2 is SYGVNS in the germline V gene. Unmatched junction bases numbered 2, after V lost 8 bases and J lost 4 bases. The CDR3 runs 13 residues. The CDR3 DNA reads TGTGCCAGCGGACTAGCGGGCGCAGATACGCAGTATTTT. Its translation is CASGLAGADTQYF.

This chain uses TRBV5-1 with TRBJ2-7; a weak D match, TRBD1 (7 bases). Germline V gene sequence: CDR1 SGHRS, CDR2 YFSETQ. CDR3 length: 13 amino acids. With 2 bases removed from V and 7 bases from J, the gap between germline ends came to 13 bases. DNA of the CDR3: TGCGCCAGCAGCTTCACAGCAGGGGGGGAGCAGTACTTC. This codes for CASSFTAGGEQYF.

This clone showed up just once. The chain links TRBV4-1 to TRBJ2-4; 8 bases line up with TRBD1. V lost 3 bases, J lost 1 base, and 5 bases stayed unmatched. The germline CDR1 and CDR2 sequences are MGHRA and YSYEKL. CDR3 length: 16 amino acids. CDR3 loop: CASSQTGAGAKNIQYF. CDR3 nucleotides: TGCGCCAGCAGCCAGACAGGGGCTGGCGCCAAAAACATTCAGTACTTC.

The chain employs TRBV2 and TRBJ2-1, with 13 positions matching TRBD2. This CDR3 comprises 16 residues. The germline CDR1 and CDR2 sequences are SNHLY and FYNNEI. The trim removed 1 base at V and 5 bases at J, leaving 2 bases unmatched. This chain's CDR3 is CASSEVGLAGHNEQFF. DNA for the CDR3: TGTGCCAGCAGTGAAGTGGGACTAGCGGGACACAATGAGCAGTTCTTC.

The J gene is TRBJ1-1, the V gene TRBV28, with 7 bases identical to TRBD1. The germline gives CDR1 MDHEN, CDR2 SYDVKM. J lost 12 bases, V lost 5 bases, and 12 bases had no gene match. This CDR3 comprises 13 residues. CDR3 coding DNA: TGTGCCAGCAGTCCCCCCGGGACAGCAGGAACTTTCTTT. Encoded protein: CASSPPGTAGTFF. The entire variable domain, with the rest obtained from reference TRBV28 and TRBJ1-1, is as follows: DVKVTQSSRYLVKRTGEKVFLECVQDMDHENMFWYRQDPGLGLRLIYFSYDVKMKEKGDIPEGYSVSREKKERFSLILESASTNQTSMYLCASSPPGTAGTFFGQGTRLTVV.

This clone has only a few counts. The chain links TRBV19 to TRBJ2-6; D is ambiguous. V was clipped by 10 bases and J by 0 bases, with 25 bases between them. The CDR3 is 19 residues long. Germline CDR1 is LNHDA and CDR2 is SQIVND (reference sequence). The CDR3 spells CATMKRPDKSNSGANVLTF. CDR3 DNA: TGTGCCACTATGAAACGCCCAGACAAGAGTAACTCTGGGGCCAACGTCCTGACTTTC. Supplemented by reference TRBV19 and TRBJ2-6, the full variable domain reads DGGITQSPKYLFRKEGQNVTLSCEQNLNHDAMYWYRQDPGQGLRLIYYSQIVNDFQKGDIAEGYSVSREKKESFPLTVTSAQKNPTAFYLCATMKRPDKSNSGANVLTFGAGSRLTVL.

This chain links TRBV29-1 with TRBJ2-7; the match to TRBD2 covers 8 bases. Germline values: CDR1 SQVTM, CDR2 ANQGSEA. CDR3 length equals 15 residues. V lost 7 bases, J lost 1 base, and 12 bases stayed unmatched. CDR3 sequence: CSGAGGTSGSYEQYF. The DNA of the CDR3 is TGCAGCGGTGCCGGGGGTACTAGCGGATCCTACGAGCAGTACTTC.